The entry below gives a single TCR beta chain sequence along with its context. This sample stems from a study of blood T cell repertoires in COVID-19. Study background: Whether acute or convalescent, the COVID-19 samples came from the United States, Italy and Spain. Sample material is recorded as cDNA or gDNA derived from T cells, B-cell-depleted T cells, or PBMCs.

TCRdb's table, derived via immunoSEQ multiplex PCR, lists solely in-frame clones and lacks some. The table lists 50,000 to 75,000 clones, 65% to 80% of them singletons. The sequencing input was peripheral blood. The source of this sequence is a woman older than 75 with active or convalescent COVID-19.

CDR3 nucleotides: TGCGCCAGCAGAGAAGGGGGTCACGATGGCTACACCTTC. Its protein product is CASREGGHDGYTF. The V and J genes are TRBV5-1 and TRBJ1-2; tentative D call: TRBD1 (6 bases). Germline CDR1 is SGHRS and CDR2 is YFSETQ. The CDR3 is 13 amino acids. The V end was cut by 5 bases, the J end by 6 bases, with 14 bases between.